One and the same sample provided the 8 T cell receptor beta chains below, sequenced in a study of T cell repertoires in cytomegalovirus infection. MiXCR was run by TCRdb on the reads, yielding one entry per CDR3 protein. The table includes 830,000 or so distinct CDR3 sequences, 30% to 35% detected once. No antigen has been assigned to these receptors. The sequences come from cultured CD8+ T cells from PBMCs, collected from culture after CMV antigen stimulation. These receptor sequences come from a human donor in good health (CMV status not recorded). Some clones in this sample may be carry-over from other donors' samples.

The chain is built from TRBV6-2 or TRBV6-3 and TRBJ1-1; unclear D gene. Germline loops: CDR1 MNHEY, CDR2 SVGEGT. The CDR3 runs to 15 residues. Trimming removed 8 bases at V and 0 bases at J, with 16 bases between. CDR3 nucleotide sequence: TGTGCCAGCCGCAGAGTCAACCGAATGAACACTGAAGCTTTCTTT. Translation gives CASRRVNRMNTEAFF.

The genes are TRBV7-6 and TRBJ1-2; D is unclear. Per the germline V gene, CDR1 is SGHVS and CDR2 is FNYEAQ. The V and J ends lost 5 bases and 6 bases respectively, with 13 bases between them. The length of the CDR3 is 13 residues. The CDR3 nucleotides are TGTGCCAGCAGCCGAGCCGCGTTGAATGGCTACACCTTC. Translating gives CASSRAALNGYTF.

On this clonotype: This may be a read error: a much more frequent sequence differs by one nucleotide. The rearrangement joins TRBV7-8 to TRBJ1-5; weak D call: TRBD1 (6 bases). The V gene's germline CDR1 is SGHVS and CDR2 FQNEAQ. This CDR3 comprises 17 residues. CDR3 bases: TGTACCAGCAGGGAAGGGGGATACCCGGTTGGCAATCAGCCCCAGCATTTT. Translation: CTSREGGYPVGNQPQHF.

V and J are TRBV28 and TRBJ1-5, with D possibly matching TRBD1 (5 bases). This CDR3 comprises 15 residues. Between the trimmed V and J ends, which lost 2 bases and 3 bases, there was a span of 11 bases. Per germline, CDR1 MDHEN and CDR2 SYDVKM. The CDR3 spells CASSLISGTNQPQHF. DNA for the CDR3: TGTGCCAGCAGTTTAATATCAGGGACCAATCAGCCCCAGCATTTT.

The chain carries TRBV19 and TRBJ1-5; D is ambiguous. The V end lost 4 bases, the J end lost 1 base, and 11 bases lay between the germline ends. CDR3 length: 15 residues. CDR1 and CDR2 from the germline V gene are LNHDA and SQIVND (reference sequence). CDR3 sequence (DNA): TGTGCCAGTAGTACCACGACGGACAGCAATCAGCCCCAGCATTTT. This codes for CASSTTTDSNQPQHF.

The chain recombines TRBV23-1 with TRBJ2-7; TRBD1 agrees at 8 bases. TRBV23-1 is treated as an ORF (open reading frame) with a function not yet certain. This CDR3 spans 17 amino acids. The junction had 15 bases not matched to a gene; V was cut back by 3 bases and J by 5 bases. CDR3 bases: TGCGCCAGCAGTCATTCCGGACAGGGCCCTGGGAATGACGAGCAGTACGTC. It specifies CASSHSGQGPGNDEQYV.

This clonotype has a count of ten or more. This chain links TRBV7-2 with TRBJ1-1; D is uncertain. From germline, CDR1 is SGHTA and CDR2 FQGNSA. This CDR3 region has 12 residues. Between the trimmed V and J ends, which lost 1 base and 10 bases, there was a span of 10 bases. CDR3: CASSLGLIGAFF. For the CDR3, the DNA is TGTGCCAGCAGCTTAGGCCTTATTGGAGCTTTCTTT.

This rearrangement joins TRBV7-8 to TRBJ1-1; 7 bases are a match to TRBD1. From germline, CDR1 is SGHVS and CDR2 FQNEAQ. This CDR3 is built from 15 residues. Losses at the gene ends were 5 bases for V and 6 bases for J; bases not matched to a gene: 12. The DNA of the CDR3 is TGTGCCAGCAGCCTGGTGACAGGGCTCTTCGCTGAAGCTTTCTTT. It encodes CASSLVTGLFAEAFF.